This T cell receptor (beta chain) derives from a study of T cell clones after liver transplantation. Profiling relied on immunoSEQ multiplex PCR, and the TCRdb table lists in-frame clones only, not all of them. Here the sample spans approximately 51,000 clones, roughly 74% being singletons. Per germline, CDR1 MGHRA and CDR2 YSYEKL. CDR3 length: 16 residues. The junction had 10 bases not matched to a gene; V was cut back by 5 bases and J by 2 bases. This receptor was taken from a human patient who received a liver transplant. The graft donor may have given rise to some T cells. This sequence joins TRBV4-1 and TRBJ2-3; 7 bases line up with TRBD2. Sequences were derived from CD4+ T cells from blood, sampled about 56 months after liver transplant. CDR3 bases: TGCGCCAGCAGCGACCTTGGGGGGGGGAACACAGATACGCAGTATTTT. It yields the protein CASSDLGGGNTDTQYF.